Each of the 20 T cell receptor beta chains below was sequenced from the same sample in a study of beta chain features in type 1 diabetes. No antigen is known for these receptors. Findings and limits, study-wide: Researchers report that Type 1 diabetes patients had moderately but significantly shorter TCRB CDR3s across all four CD4+ subsets.

Reverse transcribing all isolated RNA meant expressed TCRB transcripts were sequenced. This table comes from immunoSEQ multiplex PCR, and its TCRdb copy is limited to in-frame clones, with some not included. The data hold a few hundred thousand clones, with around 12% observed a single time. Sequencing was performed on naive CD4+ T cells from blood. Every receptor here comes from a woman aged 18-30 years with type 1 diabetes.

V and J are TRBV5-6 and TRBJ2-1; perhaps TRBD2 as D (5 bases). V dropped 0 bases and J dropped 2 bases, with 9 bases sitting between them. CDR3 length: 15 residues. The germline V gene encodes CDR1 SGHDT and CDR2 YYEEEE. CDR3 in amino acids: CASSLGPGTYNEQFF. DNA for the CDR3: TGTGCCAGCAGCTTGGGTCCGGGGACCTACAATGAGCAGTTCTTC. Complete variable domain (other parts from reference TRBV5-6 and TRBJ2-1): DAGVTQSPTHLIKTRGQQVTLRCSPKSGHDTVSWYQQALGQGPQFIFQYYEEEERQRGNFPDRFSGHQFPNYSSELNVNALLLGDSALYLCASSLGPGTYNEQFFGPGTRLTVL.

This clone occurred a few times. V is TRBV4-3 and J is TRBJ2-2; 14 positions agree with TRBD2. J gave up 1 base and V 3 bases, and 1 base lay outside the gene matches. Germline V gene data show CDR1 as LGHNA and CDR2 as YSLEER. The CDR3 is 17 amino acids. CDR3 loop: CASSHGTSGGNTGELFF. CDR3 coding DNA: TGCGCCAGCAGCCACGGGACTAGCGGGGGGAACACCGGGGAGCTGTTTTTT.

This chain uses TRBV7-9 with TRBJ2-3; D not resolved. CDR3 length: 14 amino acids. V gave up 0 bases and J gave up 1 base, with 5 bases separating them. The germline CDR1 and CDR2 sequences are SEHNR and FQNEAQ (reference sequence). CDR3 region: CASSLAQGTDTQYF. In DNA, the CDR3 is TGTGCCAGCAGCTTAGCGCAGGGCACAGATACGCAGTATTTT. Drawing the rest from reference TRBV7-9 and TRBJ2-3, the complete variable domain is DTGVSQNPRHKITKRGQNVTFRCDPISEHNRLYWYRQTLGQGPEFLTYFQNEAQLEKSRLLSDRFSAERPKGSFSTLEIQRTEQGDSAMYLCASSLAQGTDTQYFGPGTRLTVL.

The sample holds a few counts of this clone. The gene calls are TRBV7-9 and TRBJ2-7, with 10 positions matching TRBD1. Germline values: CDR1 SEHNR, CDR2 FQNEAQ (reference sequence). CDR3 length equals 14 residues. J lost 6 bases, V lost 3 bases, and 5 bases had no gene match. The CDR3 sequence is CASSLWDRGIEQYF. CDR3 in DNA: TGTGCCAGCAGCTTGTGGGACAGGGGAATCGAGCAGTACTTC.

In this sample, this clone turned up a few times. This chain joins TRBV7-2 and TRBJ2-4; D is perhaps TRBD1 (5 bases). The CDR3 extends over 15 amino acids. V lost 5 bases to trimming and J lost 0 bases, with 11 bases between them. Germline-derived CDR1 and CDR2 are SGHTA and FQGNSA. CDR3 sequence: CASSDSVLAKNIQYF. DNA of the CDR3: TGTGCCAGCAGCGACAGTGTGCTAGCCAAAAACATTCAGTACTTC.

The chain links TRBV5-4 to TRBJ2-7; no definite D call. Germline V lookup: CDR1 SGHNT, CDR2 YYREEE (reference sequence). Deletions cut 1 base from V and 6 bases from J, with 11 bases between. The CDR3 length is 13 residues. The chain's CDR3 is CASSLPGSPEQYF. CDR3 bases: TGTGCCAGCAGCTTGCCCGGGTCTCCCGAGCAGTACTTC.

V and J are TRBV7-2 and TRBJ2-3, with a weak D call TRBD2 (5 bases). This CDR3 has 15 amino acids. The V end was cut by 3 bases, the J end by 7 bases, with 17 bases between. The V gene's germline CDR1 is SGHTA and CDR2 FQGNSA. The CDR3 reads CASSFRAGAVNTQYF. The CDR3 DNA reads as TGTGCCAGCAGCTTTAGGGCGGGTGCGGTGAATACGCAGTATTTT.

This clone has more than one count but fewer than ten. The V gene is TRBV20-1, the J gene TRBJ2-7; no clear D. Germline values: CDR1 DFQATT, CDR2 SNEGSKA (reference sequence). V shed 3 bases and J shed 6 bases, with 9 bases lying between them. The CDR3 covers 11 residues. CDR3 nucleotides: TGCAGTGCTAGCCTGGCCTCCGAGCAGTACTTC. Its protein is CSASLASEQYF.

V gene TRBV29-1 combines with J gene TRBJ1-6; 7 bases line up with TRBD1. From germline, CDR1 is SQVTM and CDR2 ANQGSEA. The CDR3 sequence is 17 residues long. Trimming took 0 bases from V and 6 from J; bases not matched to a gene: 11. Here the CDR3 reads CSVEDSFPTGINSPLHF. The CDR3 nucleotides read TGCAGCGTTGAAGATTCTTTTCCGACAGGGATTAATTCACCCCTCCACTTT.

The chain has TRBV19 and TRBJ2-1; 7 nucleotides agree with TRBD2. The CDR3 spans 15 residues. V lost 4 bases, J lost 8 bases, and 11 bases stayed unmatched. In germline, CDR1 is LNHDA, CDR2 SQIVND (reference sequence). The CDR3 nucleotides read TGTGCCAGTAGTACCCTAGCGGCAGGCTATGATGAGCAGTTCTTC. Protein product: CASSTLAAGYDEQFF.

This clone was observed a handful of times. The V and J genes are TRBV7-2 and TRBJ1-2; D possibly corresponds to TRBD1 (5 bases). The CDR3 loop spans 14 amino acids. Germline V gene lookup returns CDR1 SGHTA and CDR2 FQGNSA. V lost 1 base to trimming and J lost 7 bases, with 13 bases between them. The CDR3: CASSLEAGLSGYTF. The CDR3 DNA reads as TGTGCCAGCAGCTTAGAGGCAGGGTTGAGTGGCTACACCTTC.

The chain carries TRBV14 and TRBJ1-2; TRBD1 is a possible D gene (5 bases). Germline CDR1 and CDR2: SGHDN and FVKESK. CDR3 length equals 15 residues. V was clipped by 4 bases and J by 4 bases, with 16 bases between them. Here the CDR3 reads CASSPSGREIYGYTF. The CDR3 bases are TGTGCCAGCAGCCCATCGGGACGGGAGATCTATGGCTACACCTTC.

Only a few counts were recorded for this clone. The chain employs TRBV29-1 and TRBJ2-2; possibly TRBD1 for D (5 bases). Trimming stripped 7 bases from V and 6 bases from J, with 15 bases between. This CDR3 has 13 residues. In germline, CDR1 is SQVTM, CDR2 ANQGSEA. The CDR3 nucleotides are TGCAGCGGACTCCGTCCAGGGTCCGGGGAGCTGTTTTTT. Residues: CSGLRPGSGELFF.

In its sample, this clone was seen a few times. The chain carries TRBV5-4 and TRBJ2-3; TRBD1 matches at 9 bases. CDR1 SGHNT and CDR2 YYREEE come from the germline V gene (reference sequence). With 3 bases clipped from V and 5 bases from J, the junction kept 7 bases outside the gene matches. The CDR3 consists of 15 residues. This chain's CDR3 is CASSSSGQGKDTQYF. In DNA form, the CDR3 reads TGTGCCAGCAGCTCCTCGGGACAGGGTAAAGATACGCAGTATTTT.

Notes on this clone: This same CDR3 is encoded by further DNA sequences in the sample. The CDR3 DNA sequence: TGTGCCAGCAGCGTAGCGGGGGGAAGCTCCTACAATGAGCAGTTCTTC. Translating it yields CASSVAGGSSYNEQFF. V is TRBV9 and J is TRBJ2-1, with 7 bases that match TRBD2. The trim removed 0 bases at V and 0 bases at J, leaving 3 bases unmatched. The CDR3 totals 16 residues. Germline assignment: CDR1 SGDLS and CDR2 YYNGEE.

The rearrangement uses TRBV28 and TRBJ1-1, with D perhaps matching TRBD1 (6 bases). The germline gives CDR1 MDHEN, CDR2 SYDVKM. V lost 2 bases and J lost 1, with 11 bases in between. This CDR3 is built from 15 residues. For the CDR3, the DNA is TGTGCCAGCAGTTTACAGGGGTTTGGGAACACTGAAGCTTTCTTT. The encoded protein is CASSLQGFGNTEAFF. The whole variable domain, remainder taken from reference TRBV28 and TRBJ1-1, is DVKVTQSSRYLVKRTGEKVFLECVQDMDHENMFWYRQDPGLGLRLIYFSYDVKMKEKGDIPEGYSVSREKKERFSLILESASTNQTSMYLCASSLQGFGNTEAFFGQGTRLTVV.

This clone was seen only a few times. The chain joins TRBV9 to TRBJ1-4, with a tentative D call TRBD1 (5 bases). V was cut by 4 bases and J by 4 bases, with 17 bases left in between. The CDR3 runs 16 residues. In germline, CDR1 is SGDLS, CDR2 YYNGEE. CDR3 sequence (DNA): TGTGCCAGCAGCCCCTTGGTTCAGCAGGGTAATGAAAAACTGTTTTTT. As protein: CASSPLVQQGNEKLFF.

The chain uses TRBV7-2 and TRBJ1-2; D is possibly TRBD1 (6 bases). V was cut by 5 bases and J by 4 bases, with 14 bases left in between. Looked up from germline, CDR1 is SGHTA and CDR2 is FQGNSA. This CDR3 spans 14 amino acids. The CDR3 is CASSVEQGSYGYTF. DNA of the CDR3: TGTGCCAGCAGCGTCGAACAGGGATCCTATGGCTACACCTTC.

The V and J genes are TRBV7-2 and TRBJ2-3; 12 bases line up with TRBD1. Germline trimming cut 4 bases from V and 3 bases from J; bases unmatched to any gene: 5. The CDR3 has 16 amino acids. Germline CDR1 SGHTA, CDR2 FQGNSA. In DNA form, the CDR3 reads TGTGCCAGCAGCTCGTGGGACAGGGGGCTGACAGATACGCAGTATTTT. Translation gives CASSSWDRGLTDTQYF.

In its sample, this clone was seen a few times. The chain couples TRBV29-1 to TRBJ1-1; 9 bases are shared with TRBD1. V trimming: 5 bases; J trimming: 5 bases; junction bases outside the gene matches: 6. This CDR3 comprises 13 residues. Per the germline V gene, CDR1 is SQVTM and CDR2 is ANQGSEA. The CDR3 here is CSVLDRGETEAFF. Written as DNA, the CDR3 is TGCAGCGTTCTTGACAGGGGGGAGACTGAAGCTTTCTTT. Complete variable domain (other parts from reference TRBV29-1 and TRBJ1-1): SAVISQKPSRDICQRGTSLTIQCQVDSQVTMMFWYRQQPGQSLTLIATANQGSEATYESGFVIDKFPISRPNLTFSTLTVSNMSPEDSSIYLCSVLDRGETEAFFGQGTRLTVV.